A selection of T cell receptor beta chains follows, all from one sample in a study of OX40 agonist ivuxolimab in advanced cancers. TCRdb's table, derived via immunoSEQ multiplex PCR, lists solely in-frame clones and lacks some. The sample lists some 110,000 clones; roughly nine tenths were seen once. The sequences come from CD4+ or CD8+ T cells sorted from blood, collected in a trial of the OX40 agonist ivuxolimab. The origin of the receptors is an adult with an advanced solid tumor such as melanoma, head and neck, liver or kidney cancer. The CDR3 runs from the conserved cysteine through the conserved F or W. Fields, in order: V gene, clone size, D gene, J gene, CDR3 DNA, CDR3 protein. The D gene is left open where the match is weak. Rows give clone size only sometimes, using once, few, many, or a class for an expanded clone.

>TRBV7-3|.|TRBD2|TRBJ2-3
TGTGCCAGCAGCTTAACAGGAGGACTAGCGGGCACAGATACGCAGTATTTT
CASSLTGGLAGTDTQYF
>TRBV7-2|.|TRBD1|TRBJ2-5
TGTGCCAGCAGCTTAGTGGGGACAGGGTCCCAAGAGACCCAGTACTTC
CASSLVGTGSQETQYF
>TRBV4-3|.|.|TRBJ2-7
TGCGCCAGCAGCCAAGGGCTCACTACCTACGAGCAGTACTTC
CASSQGLTTYEQYF
>TRBV6-1|.|.|TRBJ1-2
TGTGCCAGCAGAGGGACTCAAAGAGGTGGCTACACCTTC
CASRGTQRGGYTF
>TRBV28|.|.|TRBJ1-3
TGTGCCAGCAGGGCACCGTACTCTGGAAACACCATATATTTT
CASRAPYSGNTIYF
>TRBV5-5|.|.|TRBJ2-7
TGTGCCAGCAGCTTCATGCAGGGGTGGTCCTACGAGCAGTACTTC
CASSFMQGWSYEQYF
>TRBV10-3|.|TRBD1|TRBJ2-3
TGTGCCATCAGGGACAGGGCGGAGACAGGCACAGATACGCAGTATTTT
CAIRDRAETGTDTQYF
>TRBV7-2|once|.|TRBJ1-2
TGTGCCAGCAGCCGCGTGGGGCAGGGCCATGGCTACACCTTC
CASSRVGQGHGYTF
>TRBV4-2|.|.|TRBJ1-1
TGTGCCAGCAGCCAGGTGGAGGGGCCGGATAAAGCTTTCTTT
CASSQVEGPDKAFF
>TRBV6-5|.|TRBD1|TRBJ2-7
TGTGCCAGCAGTCCCGGGACAGTTAGCTACGAGCAGTACTTC
CASSPGTVSYEQYF
>TRBV18|.|TRBD1|TRBJ2-1
TGTGCCAGCTCACAGGCTAGGACAGGGCGCGATGAGCAGTTCTTC
CASSQARTGRDEQFF
>TRBV28|.|.|TRBJ2-3
TGTGCCAGCAGTCCCGGCACAGATACGCAGTATTTT
CASSPGTDTQYF
>TRBV9|.|TRBD2|TRBJ2-7
TGTGCCAGCAGCGTAGGCCTAGCGGGGGCCCTCTACGAGCAGTACTTC
CASSVGLAGALYEQYF
>TRBV4-2|.|.|TRBJ2-1
TGTGCCAGCGGGATCGGCCAGATGCGGTTCTTC
CASGIGQMRFF
>TRBV7-2|.|.|TRBJ1-3
TGTGCCAGCAGCGACGGACAGGGAAACACCATATATTTT
CASSDGQGNTIYF
>TRBV5-6|.|.|TRBJ1-6
TGTGCCAGCAGCTTGGCCCGTACACCCCTCCACTTT
CASSLARTPLHF
>TRBV6-1|.|.|TRBJ1-5
TGTGCCAGCAGTGAAATTGGGGGCTTTAGCAATCAGCCCCAGCATTTT
CASSEIGGFSNQPQHF
>TRBV11-3|once|TRBD1|TRBJ1-1
TGTGCCAGCAGCTTAGGCGGCAGGGGGGGAAACACTGAAGCTTTCTTT
CASSLGGRGGNTEAFF
>TRBV4-1|.|.|TRBJ2-3
TGCGCCAGCAGCCAAGCGAGGAGACTATCAGATACGCAGTATTTT
CASSQARRLSDTQYF
>TRBV28|.|TRBD1|TRBJ2-2
TGTGCCAGCAGTTCCGGACAGGGTAACACCGGGGAGCTGTTTTTT
CASSSGQGNTGELFF
>TRBV11-1|.|TRBD2|TRBJ2-2
TGTGCCAGCAGCTTAGACGGGGGGAGCACCGGGGAGCTGTTTTTT
CASSLDGGSTGELFF
>TRBV6-5|once|.|TRBJ1-5
TGTGCCAGCAGCCTCGGGTCCCCGGAACAGCCCCAGCATTTT
CASSLGSPEQPQHF
>TRBV6-5|.|.|TRBJ1-1
TGTGCCAGCAGTCTATACAGGGAAGCTTTCTTT
CASSLYREAFF
>TRBV28|.|.|TRBJ2-1
TGTGCCAGCAGTAGACAGTTAACCTACAATGAGCAGTTCTTC
CASSRQLTYNEQFF
>TRBV4-1|.|.|TRBJ1-6
TGCGCCAGCAGCCGGGCTGGGGCGGGGGATTCACCCCTCCACTTT
CASSRAGAGDSPLHF
>TRBV6-5|.|TRBD1|TRBJ1-2
TGTGCCAGCAGTCGGGGACAGGCAGCAAGCGGCTACACCTTC
CASSRGQAASGYTF
>TRBV6-1|.|.|TRBJ1-6
TGTGCCAGCAGTTTTAATTCACCCCTCCACTTT
CASSFNSPLHF
>TRBV7-9|once|TRBD2|TRBJ2-5
TGTGCCAGCAGCCGGGGGGGCCAAAGCCAAGAGACCCAGTACTTC
CASSRGGQSQETQYF
>TRBV7-2|.|TRBD1|TRBJ2-5
TGTGCCAGCAGCCATGGACAGGGTAGGGAAGAGACCCAGTACTTC
CASSHGQGREETQYF
>TRBV6-5|.|TRBD1|TRBJ1-2
TGTGCCACCTCAGGGGGTAACTATGGCTACACCTTC
CATSGGNYGYTF
>TRBV28|.|TRBD2|TRBJ2-7
TGTGCCAGCAGCAAATTAGCGGGGGATAAATACGAGCAGTACTTC
CASSKLAGDKYEQYF
>TRBV19|.|.|TRBJ1-2
TGTGCCAGTAGTATAGTCGGGCCAAAGAGTGCTGGCTACACCTTC
CASSIVGPKSAGYTF
>TRBV2|once|.|TRBJ1-3
TGTGCCAGCAGTGATAGGTGGAACACCATATATTTT
CASSDRWNTIYF
>TRBV7-3|.|.|TRBJ2-5
TGTGCCAGCAGCTTATTGGGGCAAGAGACCCAGTACTTC
CASSLLGQETQYF
>TRBV7-2|.|TRBD2|TRBJ2-5
TGTGCCAGCAGCCTACTCGGGGGGGGGCAAGAGACCCAGTACTTC
CASSLLGGGQETQYF
>TRBV19|many|TRBD1|TRBJ2-7
TGTGCCAGTAGCGGTGGGACAGGCCGGGGCGAGCAGTACTTC
CASSGGTGRGEQYF
>TRBV14|once|.|TRBJ1-3
TGTGCCAGCAGCCAACTGGGGACCTTCTCTGGAAACACCATATATTTT
CASSQLGTFSGNTIYF
>TRBV7-2|.|.|TRBJ2-5
TGTGCCAGCAGCGCAACTTGGCTTCAAGAGACCCAGTACTTC
CASSATWLQETQYF
>TRBV5-1|.|.|TRBJ1-4
TGCGCCAGCAGCCCCACAGCAACTAATGAAAAACTGTTTTTT
CASSPTATNEKLFF
>TRBV11-3|.|.|TRBJ1-2
TGTGCCAGCAGCTTGTTGCAAGTGAACTATGGCTACACCTTC
CASSLLQVNYGYTF
>TRBV4-3|.|TRBD1|TRBJ2-3
TGCGCCAGCAGCCCTCAGGGGGCCAGCACAGATACGCAGTATTTT
CASSPQGASTDTQYF
>TRBV29-1|.|TRBD1|TRBJ1-1
TGCAGCGTTGAGGGACAGGGGCCCACTGAAGCTTTCTTT
CSVEGQGPTEAFF
>TRBV28|.|.|TRBJ1-4
TGTGCCAGCAGTTACCTAGGGACAACTAATGAAAAACTGTTTTTT
CASSYLGTTNEKLFF
>TRBV15|.|TRBD1|TRBJ1-4
TGTGCCACCAGCAATCCGGGACAGGGGAATGAAAAACTGTTTTTT
CATSNPGQGNEKLFF
>TRBV5-1|.|TRBD2|TRBJ2-3
TGCGCCAGCAGCTTGACTAGCGGGGTTTCAGATACGCAGTATTTT
CASSLTSGVSDTQYF
>TRBV18|.|TRBD2|TRBJ2-1
TGTGCCAGCTCACCTTCTAGCGGGGGGTACAATGAGCAGTTCTTC
CASSPSSGGYNEQFF
>TRBV25-1|.|.|TRBJ1-1
TGTGCCAGCAGTGAATCGGGGGGGCAAGCGAACACTGAAGCTTTCTTT
CASSESGGQANTEAFF